Here is one T cell receptor beta chain with its context. What it recognizes is unknown. This specimen comes from a study of cytomegalovirus exposure and HLA in healthy donors. Study-wide results and caveats: The authors listed around 150 TCR beta chains as cytomegalovirus-associated.

The repertoire was sequenced with immunoSEQ multiplex PCR; TCRdb's copy has only in-frame clones and lacks some. The sample has over 85,000 clones; roughly nine tenths are singletons. Per germline, CDR1 LNHDA and CDR2 SQIVND (reference sequence). The CDR3 totals 14 residues. J lost 1 base, V lost 3 bases, and 1 base had no gene match. The donors formed part of the 120-subject validation cohort, distinct from the roughly 700-subject first cohort. V and J are TRBV19 and TRBJ1-1; 8 bases are a match to TRBD1. The TCR sequence derives from a woman between 18 and 29 years old in good health and CMV-seronegative. The sample consisted of PBMCs. The CDR3 loop reads CASSIDRGNTEAFF. Written as DNA, the CDR3 is TGTGCCAGTAGTATCGACAGGGGGAACACTGAAGCTTTCTTT.